The 18 T cell receptor beta chains listed next were all sequenced from one sample in a study of T cell repertoires in cytomegalovirus infection. From the reads, TCRdb called clonotypes with MiXCR, one entry per CDR3 protein. The table lists 150,000 to 200,000 distinct CDR3 sequences, 13% to 15% of them singletons. Sequenced: PBMCs. These receptors were taken from a human donor in good health (CMV status not recorded). Some clones in this sample may be carry-over from other donors' samples.

The V and J genes are TRBV14 and TRBJ2-1, with 9 bases identical to TRBD1. CDR1 and CDR2 from the germline V gene are SGHDN and FVKESK. CDR3 size: 15 residues. V shed 4 bases, J shed 7 bases, and the junction held 8 bases outside the gene matches. The CDR3, as DNA: TGTGCCAGCAGCCTTCCCGGGACAGGGTGGAATGAGCAGTTCTTC. Translating it yields CASSLPGTGWNEQFF.

The chain couples TRBV28 to TRBJ2-5, with D possibly matching TRBD2 (6 bases). V lost 7 bases and J 0 bases, leaving 12 bases between the germline ends. Germline V lookup: CDR1 MDHEN, CDR2 SYDVKM. CDR3 length equals 14 residues. CDR3 sequence: CASTPGGYQETQYF. The CDR3 DNA reads TGTGCCAGCACTCCTGGGGGGTACCAAGAGACCCAGTACTTC.

This clonotype was seen many times. This chain uses TRBV7-6 with TRBJ2-7, with TRBD1 matching over 9 bases. Germline CDR1 reads SGHVS; CDR2 reads FNYEAQ. The CDR3 extends over 16 amino acids. The ends lost 6 bases at V and 6 bases at J; junction bases unmatched: 15. DNA of the CDR3: TGTGCCAGCAGTCCACGCCCCGGGACAGGGCAAGGCGAGCAGTACTTC. It codes for CASSPRPGTGQGEQYF.

The chain links TRBV12-3 or TRBV12-4 to TRBJ2-3; a possible D gene is TRBD1 (5 bases). Trimming left V 1 base short and J 9 bases short, with 8 bases between. This CDR3 is 12 amino acids long. CDR3 bases: TGTGCCAGCAGTTTAGTGCAGGGAACGCAGTATTTT. It codes for CASSLVQGTQYF.

The rearrangement links TRBV11-3 to TRBJ2-1; 8 bases match TRBD2. The CDR3 is 16 amino acids. The trim removed 5 bases at V and 8 bases at J, leaving 14 bases unmatched. Germline values: CDR1 SGHNT, CDR2 YENEEA. CDR3 region: CASSAPGLGPDDEQFF. CDR3 sequence (DNA): TGTGCCAGCAGCGCACCGGGACTAGGACCTGACGATGAGCAGTTCTTC. The whole variable domain, remainder taken from reference TRBV11-3 and TRBJ2-1, is EAGVVQSPRYKIIEKKQPVAFWCNPISGHNTLYWYLQNLGQGPELLIRYENEEAVDDSQLPKDRFSAERLKGVDSTLKIQPAELGDSAVYLCASSAPGLGPDDEQFFGPGTRLTVL.

This clonotype was seen a few times. The chain joins TRBV30 to TRBJ1-5; D is undetermined. The CDR3 is 14 residues long. From germline, CDR1 is GTSNPN and CDR2 SVGIG (reference sequence). V gave up 1 base and J gave up 0 bases, with 7 bases separating them. CDR3 sequence: CAWSAGPSNQPQHF. CDR3 nucleotides: TGTGCCTGGAGTGCCGGTCCTAGCAATCAGCCCCAGCATTTT.

The V call is TRBV20-1, the J call TRBJ1-1; TRBD1 agrees at 10 bases. The V gene's germline CDR1 is DFQATT and CDR2 SNEGSKA (reference sequence). The CDR3 runs 15 residues. J was trimmed by 0 bases and V by 6 bases; bases with no gene match: 7. The CDR3 here is CSATGTGAVNTEAFF. CDR3 nucleotides: TGCAGTGCCACCGGGACAGGGGCTGTGAACACTGAAGCTTTCTTT.

This rearrangement joins TRBV5-1 to TRBJ2-2; TRBD2 matches at 7 bases. Germline CDR1 is SGHRS and CDR2 is YFSETQ. The CDR3 runs to 16 residues. V was pared by 4 bases and J by 5 bases, with 11 bases of the junction left unmatched. The CDR3 nucleotides are TGCGCCAGCAGCCGAAAGGGCAGGGAGGGTACCGGGGAGCTGTTTTTT. Translated: CASSRKGREGTGELFF.

This clonotype occurred a few times. CDR3 in DNA: TGCAGTGCAACGACTAGCGGGGGCTCATACAATGAGCAGTTCTTC. It is translated as CSATTSGGSYNEQFF. V is TRBV20-1 and J is TRBJ2-1, with 12 bases aligning to TRBD2. The junction had 7 bases not matched to a gene; V was cut back by 6 bases and J by 4 bases. The CDR3 runs to 15 residues. The germline V gene encodes CDR1 DFQATT and CDR2 SNEGSKA (reference sequence).

This clonotype was recorded a few times. V gene TRBV14 combines with J gene TRBJ1-3; 8 bases fit TRBD1. V dropped 5 bases and J dropped 4; count of bases not matched to a gene: 4. The germline V gene has CDR1 SGHDN and CDR2 FVKESK. This CDR3 has 14 residues. The DNA of the CDR3 is TGTGCCAGCAGCTCCCGGACAGGGGGAAACACCATATATTTT. Protein product: CASSSRTGGNTIYF. The variable domain in full, with the rest retrieved from reference TRBV14 and TRBJ1-3, is EAGVTQFPSHSVIEKGQTVTLRCDPISGHDNLYWYRRVMGKEIKFLLHFVKESKQDESGMPNNRFLAERTGGTYSTLKVQPAELEDSGVYFCASSSRTGGNTIYFGEGSWLTVV.

In this sample, this clonotype turned up many times. V gene TRBV2 combines with J gene TRBJ2-1, with TRBD2 matching 10 bases. J gave up 5 bases and V 5 bases, and 6 bases lay outside the gene matches. This CDR3 is 15 amino acids long. The germline V gene has CDR1 SNHLY and CDR2 FYNNEI. As DNA, the CDR3 is TGTGCCAGCAGTCCGACTAGCGGGCAAAACAATGAGCAGTTCTTC. It codes for CASSPTSGQNNEQFF.

In its sample, this clonotype was seen a few times. The chain combines TRBV29-1 with TRBJ1-2; D ambiguous. V was cut by 5 bases and J by 3 bases, with 7 bases left in between. Germline V lookup: CDR1 SQVTM, CDR2 ANQGSEA. CDR3 length: 11 amino acids. The DNA of the CDR3 is TGCAGCGTTCAGGTCGACTATGGCTACACCTTC. This codes for CSVQVDYGYTF. The entire variable domain, with the rest obtained from reference TRBV29-1 and TRBJ1-2, is as follows: SAVISQKPSRDICQRGTSLTIQCQVDSQVTMMFWYRQQPGQSLTLIATANQGSEATYESGFVIDKFPISRPNLTFSTLTVSNMSPEDSSIYLCSVQVDYGYTFGSGTRLTVV.

This clonotype occurred many times. This chain uses TRBV6-2 or TRBV6-3 with TRBJ2-5, with TRBD2 as a possible D gene (5 bases). Germline loops: CDR1 MNHEY, CDR2 SVGEGT. CDR3 length: 15 amino acids. V gave up 4 bases and J gave up 1 base, with 13 bases separating them. DNA of the CDR3: TGTGCCAGCAGTTCGGGCGGAGGCCTCCAAGAGACCCAGTACTTC. This translates into CASSSGGGLQETQYF.

The V gene is TRBV7-6, the J gene TRBJ2-5; D may be TRBD1 (6 bases). There are 16 residues in the CDR3. With 2 bases removed from V and 2 bases from J, the gap between germline ends came to 15 bases. Germline CDR1 SGHVS, CDR2 FNYEAQ. CDR3 in amino acids: CASSLSGQLFQETQYF. The CDR3 DNA is TGTGCCAGCAGCTTATCCGGACAGTTATTTCAAGAGACCCAGTACTTC.

A note on this clonotype: No conserved phenylalanine or tryptophan ends this CDR3, so it is likely a read error. The J gene is TRBJ2-7, the V gene TRBV7-8; the D is unclear. Germline-derived CDR1 and CDR2 are SGHVS and FQNEAQ. The CDR3 totals 13 residues. Trimming stripped 1 base from V and 2 bases from J, with 6 bases between. The CDR3 DNA is TGTGCCAGCAGCTTAGACAGAACCTACGAGCAGTACCTC. Its protein is CASSLDRTYEQYL.

This clonotype was picked up a small number of times. The chain uses TRBV19 and TRBJ1-2; the D gene is possibly TRBD1 (5 bases). CDR1 and CDR2 (germline): LNHDA, SQIVND (reference sequence). V lost 5 bases to trimming and J lost 3 bases, with 13 bases between them. This CDR3 spans 14 amino acids. CDR3 amino acids: CASSPGQADYGYTF. The CDR3 DNA reads TGTGCCAGTAGTCCAGGACAAGCAGACTATGGCTACACCTTC.

Many counts were recorded for this clonotype. V usage is TRBV28 and J usage is TRBJ2-3; a weak D match, TRBD2 (7 bases). This CDR3 spans 15 amino acids. Germline V gene sequence: CDR1 MDHEN, CDR2 SYDVKM. V gave up 8 bases and J gave up 2 bases, with 17 bases separating them. The CDR3 protein is CASSLRGGNTDTQYF. The DNA for the CDR3 is TGTGCCAGCTCACTTAGGGGGGGAAACACAGATACGCAGTATTTT.

At least ten counts were recorded for this clonotype. The genes are TRBV6-1 and TRBJ2-4; 10 bases are shared with TRBD1. The CDR3 runs 15 residues. Germline-derived CDR1 and CDR2 are MNHNS and SASEGT. V trimming: 8 bases; J trimming: 6 bases; junction bases outside the gene matches: 10. CDR3 sequence reads: CASGGQGIWVNIQYF. CDR3 bases: TGTGCCAGCGGGGGACAGGGGATTTGGGTAAACATTCAGTACTTC.